This TCR beta chain was observed in a study of CD8 T cells in ankylosing spondylitis. The sample holds a few counts of this clonotype. Its target is not known. TCRdb fed the 5' RACE reads into MiXCR, producing one record per CDR3 protein. The sample has hundreds of thousands of distinct CDR3 sequences, 12% seen once. General observations from the study: Among TCR beta sequences, a motif of eight highly homologous variants appeared characteristic of ankylosing spondylitis blood. With a CD8+ phenotype, disease-linked clones were relatively rare in peripheral blood.

Sequencing was carried out using blood, either unsorted or a sorted T cell fraction (not recorded which). The TCR was taken from a male donor with ankylosing spondylitis.

The CDR3 nucleotides read TGTGCCAGCAGTCAAGGGGACACGGTGGATACGCAGTATTTT. Translated, it gives CASSQGDTVDTQYF. The genes are TRBV6-1 and TRBJ2-3; D is possibly TRBD1 (6 bases). This CDR3 contains 14 residues. V lost 5 bases, J lost 6 bases, and 15 bases lay in between. The germline gives CDR1 MNHNS, CDR2 SASEGT.